This T cell receptor beta chain is from a study of blood T cell repertoires in COVID-19. Study-wide background: Samples representing acute and convalescent COVID-19 were sourced from the United States, Italy and Spain. The cDNA or gDNA used as material had been derived from T cells, B-cell-depleted T cells, or PBMCs.

Original analysis: Counts of nucleated cells, estimated from reference gene primer amplification, were obtained. Libraries were prepared by immunoSEQ multiplex PCR; TCRdb keeps only in-frame clonotypes and omits some of them. V, J and clone size are taken as reported in that table, and D and trimming were inferred from the DNA itself. The sample lists about 140,000 clones, around nine tenths occurring once. CDR1 is SEHNR, CDR2 FQNEAQ, per germline (reference sequence). CDR3 size: 16 residues. Trimming stripped 1 base from V and 0 bases from J, with 10 bases between. The source of this sequence is a woman aged 45-59 years with acute or convalescent COVID-19. The genes are TRBV7-9 and TRBJ2-4; D call uncertain. The sequenced sample consisted of peripheral blood. This chain's CDR3 is CASSLGLGLAKNIQYF. CDR3 bases: TGTGCCAGCAGCTTAGGATTGGGCCTAGCCAAAAACATTCAGTACTTC.